This record concerns one T cell receptor (beta chain) sequence. Its cognate antigen is unknown. Germline CDR1 is MNHNY and CDR2 is SVGAGI (reference sequence). This CDR3 is built from 13 residues. Trimming stripped 7 bases from V and 7 bases from J, with 14 bases between. This specimen comes from a study of beta chain features in type 1 diabetes. Points from the study as a whole: The study found moderately but significantly shorter TCRB CDR3s in all four CD4+ subsets of Type 1 diabetes patients. Lower insertion and higher deletion counts appeared at VDJ junctions in type 1 diabetes patients. Cells with high TCR expression could be over-represented when cDNA is sequenced.

Sequencing targeted expressed TCRB transcripts, as all isolated RNA had been reverse transcribed. This table comes from immunoSEQ multiplex PCR, and its TCRdb copy is limited to in-frame clones, with some not included. Found here are hundreds of thousands of clones, about a tenth of them singletons; the top ten hold 0.9% to 1.1%. Cells sorted by CD45RO/CCR7/CD25/CD127/CD95/CD27 comprised CD4+ naive, central memory, regulatory and stem cell-like memory cells. Input material: central memory CD4+ T cells from blood. V is TRBV6-6 and J is TRBJ1-5; D ambiguous. The TCR was taken from a young man with type 1 diabetes. CDR3 region: CASMGGNRQPQHF. The CDR3 DNA reads TGTGCCAGCATGGGAGGGAATCGGCAGCCCCAGCATTTT.